The present T cell receptor (beta chain) was sequenced within a study of blood T cell repertoires in COVID-19. Across the whole study: Specimens from acute and convalescent COVID-19 originated in the United States, Italy and Spain. PBMCs, B-cell-depleted T cells, or T cells were the source of the cDNA or gDNA that made up the material.

The CDR3 has 13 amino acids. Germline V lookup: CDR1 PRHDT, CDR2 FYEKMQ (reference sequence). V shed 5 bases and J shed 4 bases, with 9 bases lying between them. Study processing details: Estimation of nucleated cell counts relied on the amplification of reference gene primers. Profiled with immunoSEQ multiplex PCR; TCRdb holds only in-frame clones, not every one. The DNA gave D and trimming, while V, J and clone size come from that table. The data show about 230,000 clones, around four fifths seen once. The receptor was isolated from a woman in her 70s with active or convalescent COVID-19. The sequenced sample was peripheral blood. The chain couples TRBV13 to TRBJ1-3, with D possibly being TRBD1 (5 bases). Here the CDR3 DNA reads TGTGCCAGCAGCCAGGGCGGCGGAAACACCATATATTTT. Its translation: CASSQGGGNTIYF.